This TCR beta chain was profiled in a study of cytomegalovirus exposure and HLA in healthy donors. Study-wide results and caveats: In a later analysis, HLA-associated beta chains showed higher expansion and lower generation probabilities than comparable chains. Rarity held for most TCR sequences, but there were some public TCRs that occurred in many donors. Being productive about 90% or about 30% of the time was typical of most TCR beta V segments in an earlier analysis.

This clone was counted only a few times. Its cognate antigen is unknown. PCR was performed using 60 Vbeta and 13 Jbeta primers. TCRdb's table, derived via immunoSEQ multiplex PCR, lists solely in-frame clones and lacks some. Among more than 95,000 clones listed, around 75% were seen once. The germline gives CDR1 GTSNPN, CDR2 SVGIG (reference sequence). The ends were cut back, 5 bases at V and 2 bases at J, with 10 bases in the middle. The CDR3 is made up of 14 amino acids. The V gene is TRBV30, the J gene TRBJ2-6; D gene ambiguous. The source of this sequence is a man younger than 40 in good health and CMV-seronegative. The sequenced material came from PBMCs. DNA of the CDR3: TGTGCCTGGTCCCCCCCTACTGGGGCCAACGTCCTGACTTTC. This codes for CAWSPPTGANVLTF.